The rows below give T cell receptor beta chains drawn from one sample of a study of blood T cell repertoires in COVID-19. Data came from immunoSEQ multiplex PCR; TCRdb stores just in-frame clones and leaves some out. The table records approximately 240,000 clones, around nine tenths of them present only once. Source material: peripheral blood. The source is a woman between 18 and 30 years old who had recovered from COVID-19. The CDR3 runs from the conserved cysteine through the conserved F or W. A D gene is named only where the DNA matches it firmly. Size tells how often a clone was seen (once, few, many) or the class of an expanded clone, and some rows leave it out.

TRBJ2-5,.,.,TRBV11-2,CASTTRRAGETQYF,TGTGCCAGCACCACCCGGCGAGCGGGAGAGACCCAGTACTTC
TRBJ1-1,few,.,TRBV4-3,CASSQDSGWTEAFF,TGCGCCAGCAGCCAAGATTCAGGGTGGACTGAAGCTTTCTTT
TRBJ2-4,.,TRBD1,TRBV7-2,CASSLLEQGVRNIQYF,TGTGCCAGCAGCTTATTGGAACAGGGGGTGAGAAACATTCAGTACTTC
TRBJ2-2,.,TRBD1,TRBV5-5,CASSSTRGTGDTGELFF,TGTGCCAGCAGCTCCACCCGGGGGACAGGGGATACCGGGGAGCTGTTTTTT
TRBJ2-2,.,.,TRBV30,CAWRGGRALYTGELFF,TGTGCCTGGAGGGGGGGGCGAGCCCTCTACACCGGGGAGCTGTTTTTT
TRBJ2-1,.,TRBD1,TRBV7-9,CASSSGQGIYNEQFF,TGTGCCAGCAGCTCGGGACAGGGGATTTACAATGAGCAGTTCTTC
TRBJ2-1,.,TRBD2,TRBV3-1/TRBV3-2,CASSQGALAGVALYNEQFF,TGTGCCAGCAGCCAAGGGGCACTAGCGGGAGTCGCCCTCTACAATGAGCAGTTCTTC
TRBJ1-2,.,.,TRBV11-1,CASSLGGSLYGYTF,TGTGCCAGCAGCTTAGGAGGATCGCTATATGGCTACACCTTC
TRBJ2-1,.,.,TRBV6-4,CASSDVSGMDGEQFF,TGTGCCAGCAGTGACGTGTCGGGGATGGACGGTGAGCAGTTCTTC
TRBJ2-1,.,TRBD1,TRBV10-1,CASSDGTGIHEQFF,TGCGCCAGCAGTGATGGGACAGGTATCCATGAGCAGTTCTTC
TRBJ1-1,.,.,TRBV6-5,CASSYSAGTLEAFF,TGTGCCAGCAGTTACTCGGCAGGGACACTGGAAGCTTTCTTT
TRBJ2-1,.,TRBD2,TRBV3-1/TRBV3-2,CASSPTLAGGFSEQFF,TGTGCCAGCAGCCCTACCTTAGCGGGAGGGTTTAGTGAGCAGTTCTTC
TRBJ2-5,.,TRBD2,TRBV15,CATSRVQSGRAYETQYF,TGTGCCACCAGCAGAGTTCAAAGCGGGAGGGCCTATGAGACCCAGTACTTC
TRBJ1-5,.,.,TRBV4-1,CASSQAGVGNQPQHF,TGCGCCAGCAGCCAAGCAGGGGTGGGCAATCAGCCCCAGCATTTT
TRBJ1-6,once,.,TRBV6-5,CANSRGTHSPLHF,TGTGCCAACAGCAGAGGTACCCATTCACCCCTCCACTTT
TRBJ2-1,.,TRBD2,TRBV19,CASSPARLAGYNEQFF,TGTGCCAGTAGTCCTGCCCGACTAGCGGGATACAATGAGCAGTTCTTC
TRBJ2-3,.,.,TRBV9,CASSSGGSQATDTQYF,TGTGCCAGCAGCTCCGGAGGGTCGCAGGCCACAGATACGCAGTATTTT
TRBJ1-2,.,.,TRBV12-3/TRBV12-4,CASSLSGSYGYTF,TGTGCCAGCAGTCTGTCCGGGTCCTATGGCTACACCTTC
TRBJ2-1,once,TRBD1,TRBV7-7,CASSLGQGLDNEQFF,TGTGCCAGCAGCTTAGGACAGGGGTTAGACAATGAGCAGTTCTTC
TRBJ2-7,.,TRBD1,TRBV7-2,CASSLAHLSGGFYEQYF,TGTGCCAGCAGCTTAGCGCACTTATCAGGGGGCTTCTACGAGCAGTACTTC
TRBJ2-6,.,.,TRBV29-1,CSVVGASGANVLTF,TGCAGCGTTGTCGGTGCCTCTGGGGCCAACGTCCTGACTTTC
TRBJ1-2,.,TRBD1,TRBV30,CAWSVRQGNYGYTF,TGTGCCTGGAGTGTTAGACAGGGGAACTATGGCTACACCTTC
TRBJ1-5,once,.,TRBV5-4,CASSLGGSVDQPQHF,TGTGCCAGCAGCTTGGGAGGGAGTGTGGATCAGCCCCAGCATTTT
TRBJ1-5,.,.,TRBV24-1,CATSDLGEGQPQHF,TGTGCCACCAGTGATTTGGGGGAGGGACAGCCCCAGCATTTT
TRBJ2-1,.,TRBD2,TRBV4-1,CASSQGTSVGNEQFF,TGCGCCAGCAGCCAAGGGACTAGCGTGGGCAATGAGCAGTTCTTC
TRBJ1-4,.,TRBD1,TRBV6-5,CASSYKGDSYEKLFF,TGTGCCAGCAGTTATAAGGGGGACAGCTATGAAAAACTGTTTTTT
TRBJ1-5,once,.,TRBV9,CASSVDPGRQPQHF,TGTGCCAGCAGCGTAGATCCGGGGAGACAGCCCCAGCATTTT
TRBJ2-1,.,.,TRBV9,CASSVPRDSVTEYNEQFF,TGTGCCAGCAGCGTCCCCCGGGACTCCGTTACCGAATACAATGAGCAGTTCTTC
TRBJ2-3,few,TRBD2,TRBV6-2/TRBV6-3,CASSSTRRLAWRTDTQYF,TGTGCCAGCAGTTCCACCAGAAGACTAGCCTGGCGCACAGATACGCAGTATTTT
TRBJ2-1,.,.,TRBV5-4,CASSWRVADPSNEQFF,TGTGCCAGCAGCTGGCGGGTAGCGGACCCTTCCAATGAGCAGTTCTTC
TRBJ2-6,.,.,TRBV13,CASSSGSLRGLSGLESSGANVLTF,TGTGCCAGCAGCTCAGGTTCCCTCAGGGGCTTGTCTGGACTAGAATCCTCTGGGGCCAACGTCCTGACTTTC